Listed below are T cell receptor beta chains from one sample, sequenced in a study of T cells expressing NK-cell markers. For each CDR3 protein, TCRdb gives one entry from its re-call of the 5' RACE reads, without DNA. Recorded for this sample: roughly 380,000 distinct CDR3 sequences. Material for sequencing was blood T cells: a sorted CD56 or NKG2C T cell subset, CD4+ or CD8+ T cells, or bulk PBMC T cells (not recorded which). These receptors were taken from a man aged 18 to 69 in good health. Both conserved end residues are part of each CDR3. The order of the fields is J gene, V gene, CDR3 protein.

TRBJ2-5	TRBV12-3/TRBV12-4	CASSPWGGAGETQYF
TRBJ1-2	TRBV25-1	CASRGGSYGYTF
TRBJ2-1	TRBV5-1	CASSFSTGGGRHEQFF
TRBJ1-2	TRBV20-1	CSARDSGAPNYGYTF
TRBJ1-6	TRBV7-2	CASSKTGGGGNSPLHF
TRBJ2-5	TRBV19	CASVDRARETQYF
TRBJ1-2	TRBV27	CASSLSRYYYGYTF
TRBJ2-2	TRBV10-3	CAISGTTLGGELFF
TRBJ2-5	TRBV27	CASGEVSGGLSQETQYF
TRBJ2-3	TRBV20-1	CSARSLRSSLQYF
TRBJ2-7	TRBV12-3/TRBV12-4	CASSPGLAFSYEQYF
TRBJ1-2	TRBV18	CASSLNSGTLNYGYTF
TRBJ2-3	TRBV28	CASSHSGGRGDTQYF
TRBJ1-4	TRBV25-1	CASREQYSTNEKLFF
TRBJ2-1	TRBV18	CASSRVFVAGEEEQFF
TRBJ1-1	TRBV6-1	CASSPGRSNTEAFF
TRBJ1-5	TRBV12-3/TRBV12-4	CASSLEGAISNQPQHF
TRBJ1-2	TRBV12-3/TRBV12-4	CASSLALRGYGYTF
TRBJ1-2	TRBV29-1	CSAGMDRGNYGYTF
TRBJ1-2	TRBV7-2	CASSLDHNRARDGYTF
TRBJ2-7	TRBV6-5	CASSYSSGASRAYEQYF
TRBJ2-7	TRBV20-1	CSSPGGSYEQYF
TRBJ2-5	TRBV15	CATSRGDFRGRGGETQYF
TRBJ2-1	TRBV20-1	CSATSLLRTGAHEQFF
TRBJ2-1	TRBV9	CASSVASQGAGYNEQFF
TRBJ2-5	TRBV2	CASSEDRASQYF
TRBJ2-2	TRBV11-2	CASRRQGFTGELFF
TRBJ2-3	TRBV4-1	CASSQLGGRGYTDTQYF
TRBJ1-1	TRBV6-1	CASSPPEGNTEAFF
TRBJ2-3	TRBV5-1	CASSSLALGETDTQYF
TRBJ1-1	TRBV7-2	CASSPPGHQNTEAFF
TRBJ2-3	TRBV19	CATRTSGELDTQYF
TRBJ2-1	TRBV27	CASSLWQGIGNEQFF
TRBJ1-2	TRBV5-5	CASIKLPVAATNYGYTF
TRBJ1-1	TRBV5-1	CASSLDTGRTEAFF
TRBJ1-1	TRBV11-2	CASSRGHSGSEAFF
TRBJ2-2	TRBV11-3	CASSLTFPRNTGELFF
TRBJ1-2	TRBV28	CASSPGGTGGYGYTF
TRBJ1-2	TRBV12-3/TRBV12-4	CASRQGDYGYTF
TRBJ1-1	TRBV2	CASRRGQGRVSETEAFF
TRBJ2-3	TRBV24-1	CATSDSGDPTDTQYF